These T cell receptor beta chains were read from a single sample in a study of CD8+ T cells in alopecia areata. Here immunoSEQ multiplex PCR was the method, and the copy in TCRdb shows in-frame clones only, minus some. The sample carries some 200,000 clones, around 50% recorded once. The sequencing used CD8+ T cells sorted from blood, collected at week 24, from a patient treated with tofacitinib. Source of these receptors: a human donor with alopecia areata. CDR3s include the opening cysteine and the closing phenylalanine or tryptophan. The D gene is left open where the match is weak. Rows may omit the clone size; those that give it use once, few, many or a size class.

CASSSNTEAFF TGTGCCAGTAGTTCGAACACTGAAGCTTTCTTT TRBJ1-1 . . TRBV19
CSVVTGHNEKLFF TGCAGCGTTGTTACAGGGCATAATGAAAAACTGTTTTTT TRBJ1-4 . . TRBV29-1
CASSLVSLGSTDTQYF TGTGCCAGCAGCTTGGTTAGCCTGGGAAGCACAGATACGCAGTATTTT TRBJ2-3 . . TRBV5-6
CVLRSTTNEKLFF TGTGTCCTCAGAAGTACAACTAATGAAAAACTGTTTTTT TRBJ1-4 . . TRBV30
CASSLLTSEQTYEQFF TGTGCCAGCAGCTTATTAACGAGCGAGCAGACGTATGAGCAGTTCTTC TRBJ2-1 . . TRBV13
CASSYLGSNQPQHF TGTGCCAGCAGTTACTTGGGCAGCAATCAGCCCCAGCATTTT TRBJ1-5 . . TRBV6-6
CAWSVLGQGGNEQFF TGTGCCTGGAGTGTACTCGGACAGGGAGGTAATGAGCAGTTCTTC TRBJ2-1 TRBD1 . TRBV30
CSAGLGDTQYF TGCAGTGCGGGCCTCGGGGATACGCAGTATTTT TRBJ2-3 . few TRBV20-1
CAWRTRGAILFDEQYF TGTGCCTGGAGAACTCGGGGTGCTATACTCTTCGACGAGCAGTACTTC TRBJ2-7 . . TRBV30
CASSFQGRSEQYF TGTGCCAGCAGTTTCCAGGGGCGTAGCGAGCAGTACTTC TRBJ2-7 . few TRBV27
CASSYREVGNQPQHF TGTGCCAGCAGTTACAGGGAGGTTGGCAATCAGCCCCAGCATTTT TRBJ1-5 . . TRBV6-6
CASKRTGREAFF TGTGCCAGCAAACGGACAGGGCGAGAAGCTTTCTTT TRBJ1-1 TRBD1 . TRBV7-9
CASSLGQDSPLHF TGCGCCAGCAGCCTGGGGCAGGACTCACCCCTCCACTTT TRBJ1-6 . . TRBV4-1
CSVHQGTGELFF TGCAGCGTCCATCAGGGGACCGGGGAGCTGTTTTTT TRBJ2-2 . . TRBV29-1
CASSVGTGLYEQYF TGTGCCAGCAGTGTGGGGACAGGGCTCTACGAGCAGTACTTC TRBJ2-7 TRBD1 . TRBV2
CASSLSGLYEQYF TGTGCCAGCAGCTTGAGTGGACTCTACGAGCAGTACTTC TRBJ2-7 . . TRBV5-4
CSVVGVYGYTF TGCAGCGTTGTAGGGGTCTATGGCTACACCTTC TRBJ1-2 . few TRBV29-1
CASSLASGGTYNEQFF TGTGCCAGCAGCTTAGCGAGCGGGGGCACATACAATGAGCAGTTCTTC TRBJ2-1 TRBD2 . TRBV7-8
CSVGWGDANTGELFF TGCAGCGTTGGTTGGGGGGACGCGAACACCGGGGAGCTGTTTTTT TRBJ2-2 . few TRBV29-1
CSTVGAFF TGCAGTACCGTGGGAGCTTTCTTT TRBJ1-1 . . TRBV20-1
CASSLDTRGRQPQHF TGTGCCAGCAGTTTGGACACACGAGGTAGACAGCCCCAGCATTTT TRBJ1-5 . . TRBV6-5
CASSPDRGLIRGTEAFF TGCGCCAGCAGCCCAGACAGGGGGCTAATTAGGGGCACTGAAGCTTTCTTT TRBJ1-1 TRBD1 . TRBV5-1
CASSPSSGGTQDTQYF TGTGCCAGCAGTCCCTCCAGCGGGGGCACTCAGGATACGCAGTATTTT TRBJ2-3 TRBD2 few TRBV2
CASGPRRNTIYF TGTGCTAGTGGCCCCAGACGAAACACCATATATTTT TRBJ1-3 . . TRBV12-5
CASSLMGGSDTEAFF TGCGCCAGCAGCTTGATGGGAGGGTCGGACACTGAAGCTTTCTTT TRBJ1-1 . few TRBV5-1
CASSRLNQPQHF TGTGCCAGCAGTCGGCTGAATCAGCCCCAGCATTTT TRBJ1-5 . . TRBV6-1
CASSLRGSGANVLTF TGTGCCAGCAGTTTAAGGGGCTCTGGGGCCAACGTCCTGACTTTC TRBJ2-6 . . TRBV7-6
CASGSGSPYGYTF TGTGCCAGTGGATCAGGGAGCCCCTATGGCTACACCTTC TRBJ1-2 . once TRBV19
CSVVLFSRGETQYF TGCAGCGTTGTCCTATTTTCTCGGGGTGAGACCCAGTACTTC TRBJ2-5 . . TRBV29-1
CAWSVGLKTGHTEAFF TGTGCCTGGAGTGTAGGTTTGAAGACAGGGCACACTGAAGCTTTCTTT TRBJ1-1 TRBD1 . TRBV30
CASSATGGTNYGYTF TGTGCCAGCAGCGCTACAGGGGGCACTAACTATGGCTACACCTTC TRBJ1-2 TRBD1 once TRBV9
CATSGSPSREQYF TGTGCCACCAGCGGCTCCCCCTCGAGGGAGCAGTACTTC TRBJ2-7 . . TRBV15
CAWSGSSTDTQYF TGTGCCTGGAGTGGTTCTAGCACAGATACGCAGTATTTT TRBJ2-3 . . TRBV30
CSVEGVSGGGADTQYF TGCAGCGTTGAAGGGGTTAGCGGGGGGGGAGCAGATACGCAGTATTTT TRBJ2-3 TRBD2 once TRBV29-1
CASSLEYGATYNEQFF TGCGCCAGCAGCTTGGAATACGGGGCTACCTACAATGAGCAGTTCTTC TRBJ2-1 . few TRBV5-1
CAWSVQGSDTGELFF TGTGCCTGGAGTGTCCAGGGATCCGACACCGGGGAGCTGTTTTTT TRBJ2-2 . . TRBV30
CASSATGTGLKLEKLFF TGTGCCAGCAGTGCAACCGGGACAGGGCTAAAATTAGAGAAACTGTTTTTT TRBJ1-4 TRBD1 . TRBV25-1
CASSGGTSGGLGNEQFF TGTGCCAGCAGCGGAGGGACTAGCGGGGGGCTGGGGAATGAGCAGTTCTTC TRBJ2-1 TRBD2 . TRBV13
CASSLGTGTYEQYF TGTGCCAGCAGCCTCGGGACAGGGACCTACGAGCAGTACTTC TRBJ2-7 TRBD1 . TRBV6-5
CSSPGGTDTQYF TGCAGCTCCCCGGGGGGCACAGATACGCAGTATTTT TRBJ2-3 . . TRBV29-1
CASSYSKGQSYEQYF TGTGCCAGCAGTTACTCGAAGGGGCAATCCTACGAGCAGTACTTC TRBJ2-7 . few TRBV6-6
CASRLSRSETQYF TGTGCCAGCAGGCTCTCCAGGTCAGAGACCCAGTACTTC TRBJ2-5 . . TRBV7-9
CASSLGSGSEQFF TGTGCCAGCAGCCTAGGGTCTGGGAGTGAGCAGTTCTTC TRBJ2-1 . once TRBV13
CASKGGANYGYTF TGTGCCAGTAAGGGGGGAGCTAACTATGGCTACACCTTC TRBJ1-2 . . TRBV19
CASSQGVQETQYF TGCGCCAGCAGCCAAGGTGTCCAAGAGACCCAGTACTTC TRBJ2-5 . . TRBV4-1
CASSLGISYEQYF TGCGCCAGCAGCTTGGGGATCTCCTACGAGCAGTACTTC TRBJ2-7 . . TRBV5-1
CASSSGPGTEAFF TGTGCCAGCAGTTCTGGACCCGGCACTGAAGCTTTCTTT TRBJ1-1 . few TRBV6-1
CASRRHSGANVLTF TGTGCCAGCAGGCGTCACTCTGGGGCCAACGTCCTGACTTTC TRBJ2-6 . once TRBV7-9
CASSTVGGPEQYF TGCGCCAGCAGCACCGTGGGGGGTCCCGAGCAGTACTTC TRBJ2-7 . . TRBV5-1
CASSPSRIYTGELFF TGTGCCAGCAGCCCCTCCCGAATCTACACCGGGGAGCTGTTTTTT TRBJ2-2 . . TRBV7-9